Below, 13 T cell receptor beta chains from the same sample are listed, as sequenced in a study of neoadjuvant nivolumab and ipilimumab in lung cancer. Generated by immunoSEQ multiplex PCR, the TCRdb table keeps only in-frame clones and is missing some. The table includes tens of thousands of clones, 83% detected once. Sequencing used tumor tissue, obtained after neoadjuvant nivolumab, alone or with ipilimumab, at or shortly before surgery. The source is an adult with non-small cell lung cancer.

This clone was seen a handful of times. This specimen includes other DNA sequences encoding the same CDR3. The chain couples TRBV25-1 to TRBJ1-1, with D unresolved. The CDR3 is 11 amino acids. Trimming shortened V by 6 bases and J by 2 bases, and 4 bases separated the two germline ends. The V gene's germline CDR1 is MGHDK and CDR2 SYGVNS. The CDR3 reads CASSRNTEAFF. The CDR3 nucleotides are TGTGCCAGCAGCCGAAACACTGAAGCTTTCTTT.

CDR3 region: CASLDRDGETQYF. DNA of the CDR3: TGTGCCAGCTTGGACAGGGATGGGGAGACCCAGTACTTC. The genes are TRBV7-2 and TRBJ2-5; 8 bases match TRBD1. The CDR3 sequence is 13 residues long. Germline V gives CDR1 SGHTA, CDR2 FQGNSA. With 8 bases clipped from V and 5 bases from J, the junction kept 7 bases outside the gene matches. Together with reference TRBV7-2 and TRBJ2-5, the CDR3 gives the full variable domain: GAGVSQSPSNKVTEKGKDVELRCDPISGHTALYWYRQSLGQGLEFLIYFQGNSAPDKSGLPSDRFSAERTGGSVSTLTIQRTQQEDSAVYLCASLDRDGETQYFGPGTRLLVL.

This chain connects TRBV19 to TRBJ2-7; 7 bases map to TRBD2. The CDR3 length is 13 residues. The V and J ends lost 3 bases and 5 bases, in that order; junction bases with no gene match: 4. Looked up from germline, CDR1 is LNHDA and CDR2 is SQIVND (reference sequence). CDR3 nucleotides: TGTGCCAGTAGTATCGACGCGGGAGACGAGCAGTACTTC. It encodes CASSIDAGDEQYF.

The rearrangement links TRBV30 to TRBJ2-3; D might be TRBD2 (5 bases). Trimming removed 2 bases from V and 6 bases from J, with 6 bases in between. From germline, CDR1 is GTSNPN and CDR2 SVGIG (reference sequence). This CDR3 spans 11 amino acids. The DNA for the CDR3 is TGTGCCTGGAGTTCGGGGGATACGCAGTATTTT. As protein: CAWSSGDTQYF.

The chain uses TRBV7-2 and TRBJ1-1; D is unresolved. Germline V gene sequence: CDR1 SGHTA, CDR2 FQGNSA. CDR3 length equals 15 residues. Trimming took 2 bases from V and 4 from J, leaving 14 bases between them. CDR3 sequence: CASSLITASATEAFF. The CDR3 DNA is TGTGCCAGCAGCTTAATCACCGCCTCCGCCACTGAAGCTTTCTTT. Together with reference TRBV7-2 and TRBJ1-1, the CDR3 gives the full variable domain: GAGVSQSPSNKVTEKGKDVELRCDPISGHTALYWYRQSLGQGLEFLIYFQGNSAPDKSGLPSDRFSAERTGGSVSTLTIQRTQQEDSAVYLCASSLITASATEAFFGQGTRLTVV.

This chain connects TRBV7-2 to TRBJ1-2, with 9 bases matching TRBD1. V shed 6 bases, J shed 5 bases, and the junction held 4 bases outside the gene matches. Germline values: CDR1 SGHTA, CDR2 FQGNSA. The length of the CDR3 is 13 residues. The CDR3 nucleotides read TGTGCCAGCAGTCCGGACAGGGGTTATGGCTACACCTTC. This codes for CASSPDRGYGYTF.

The V and J genes are TRBV4-1 and TRBJ1-4; D possibly corresponds to TRBD1 (6 bases). Trimming removed 1 base at V and 4 bases at J, with 7 bases between. This CDR3 spans 14 amino acids. CDR1 and CDR2 (germline): MGHRA, YSYEKL. The CDR3: CASSQGQVNEKLFF. DNA of the CDR3: TGCGCCAGCAGCCAAGGACAGGTTAATGAAAAACTGTTTTTT.

The CDR3 is CASSPYQGRTDTQYF. In DNA, the CDR3 is TGTGCCAGCAGCCCGTACCAGGGCCGCACAGATACGCAGTATTTT. The V and J genes are TRBV5-6 and TRBJ2-3, with TRBD1 as a possible D gene (5 bases). The V gene's germline CDR1 is SGHDT and CDR2 YYEEEE. V lost 4 bases to trimming and J lost 1 base, with 13 bases between them. The CDR3 length is 15 residues.

Only a few counts were recorded for this clone. The chain couples TRBV9 to TRBJ2-3, with D possibly TRBD1 on 5 matching bases. This CDR3 region has 15 residues. Looked up from germline, CDR1 is SGDLS and CDR2 is YYNGEE. V was cut by 3 bases and J by 3 bases, with 14 bases left in between. This chain's CDR3 is CASSASRRTTDTQYF. The CDR3 coding sequence is TGTGCCAGCAGCGCCTCCCGGCGGACAACAGATACGCAGTATTTT.

The chain couples TRBV10-2 to TRBJ2-7; D possibly matches TRBD1 or TRBD2 (6 bases each). Germline V gives CDR1 WSHSY, CDR2 SAAADI. Trimming cost V 5 bases and J 6 bases, with 17 bases left between them. The CDR3 length is 14 residues. CDR3 coding DNA: TGCGCCAGCAGTCCCGGGAGTAAGGGGGTCGAGCAGTACTTC. Translated, it gives CASSPGSKGVEQYF.

The chain has TRBV7-3 and TRBJ2-1; D gene ambiguous. V was clipped by 2 bases and J by 5 bases, with 7 bases between them. This CDR3 contains 13 residues. In germline, CDR1 is SGHTA, CDR2 FQGTGA. The CDR3 spells CASSLYHDNEQFF. The CDR3 region has the DNA TGTGCCAGCAGCTTATACCACGACAATGAGCAGTTCTTC.

The rearrangement links TRBV15 to TRBJ2-3, with 7 positions matching TRBD2. There are 15 residues in the CDR3. Germline V gene lookup returns CDR1 LNHNV and CDR2 YYDKDF (reference sequence). Unmatched junction bases numbered 4, after V lost 2 bases and J lost 2 bases. The CDR3 DNA sequence: TGTGCCACCAGCAGACCTAGCGGCAACACAGATACGCAGTATTTT. Its translation is CATSRPSGNTDTQYF.

The V gene is TRBV10-3, the J gene TRBJ2-5, with 16 positions matching TRBD2. Per the germline V gene, CDR1 is ENHRY and CDR2 is SYGVKD. J was trimmed by 6 bases and V by 3 bases; bases with no gene match: 7. The CDR3 covers 17 residues. CDR3 residues: CAISEGTSGGAPKTQYF. The CDR3 region has the DNA TGTGCCATCAGTGAAGGGACTAGCGGGGGGGCCCCAAAGACCCAGTACTTC.